This TCR beta chain was captured by sequencing in a study of a mutant IDH1 vaccine in newly diagnosed glioma. Findings and caveats of the study: Evidence of vaccine-induced immune responses was documented in over 85% of patients. Changes in the top peripheral T cell clonotypes seemingly had no bearing on pseudoprogression.

Time point meaning: baseline, week 1 (first vaccination visit). Treatment meaning: pre-vaccination baseline after standard-of-care therapy. Germline assignment: CDR1 SQVTM and CDR2 ANQGSEA. CDR3 length equals 14 residues. Trimming shortened V by 4 bases and J by 0 bases, and 13 bases separated the two germline ends. With respect to this clone: What it binds is not known.

Data came from immunoSEQ multiplex PCR; TCRdb stores just in-frame clones and leaves some out. Among approximately 36,000 clones listed, around 82% were seen once. The J gene is TRBJ2-7, the V gene TRBV29-1; D is possibly TRBD2 (5 bases). The source material was PBMCs, sampled from a glioma patient treated with radiotherapy, temozolomide or both. This sequence originates from a middle-aged man with glioma. Some clones in this sample may be carry-over from other donors' samples. CDR3 bases: TGCAGCGTTGGCGGGCGGACCAGCTCCTACGAGCAGTACTTC. Translated, it gives CSVGGRTSSYEQYF.